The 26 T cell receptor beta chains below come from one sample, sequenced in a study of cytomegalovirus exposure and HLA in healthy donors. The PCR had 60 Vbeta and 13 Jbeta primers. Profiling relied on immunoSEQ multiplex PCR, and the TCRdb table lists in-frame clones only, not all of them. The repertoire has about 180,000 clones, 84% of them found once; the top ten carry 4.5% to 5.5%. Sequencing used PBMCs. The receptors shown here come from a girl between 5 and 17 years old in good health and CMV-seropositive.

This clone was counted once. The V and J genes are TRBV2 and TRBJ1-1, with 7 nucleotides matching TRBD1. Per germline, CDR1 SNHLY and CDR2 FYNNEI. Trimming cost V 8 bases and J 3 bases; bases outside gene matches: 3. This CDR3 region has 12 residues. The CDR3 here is CASDRVDTEAFF. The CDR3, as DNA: TGTGCCAGCGACAGGGTGGACACTGAAGCTTTCTTT.

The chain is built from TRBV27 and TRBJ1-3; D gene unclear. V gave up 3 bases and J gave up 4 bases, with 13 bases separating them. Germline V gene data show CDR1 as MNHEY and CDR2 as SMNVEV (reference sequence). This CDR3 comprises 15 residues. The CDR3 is CASSFSGSKGNTIYF. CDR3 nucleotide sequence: TGTGCCAGCAGTTTCTCCGGGAGTAAGGGAAACACCATATATTTT.

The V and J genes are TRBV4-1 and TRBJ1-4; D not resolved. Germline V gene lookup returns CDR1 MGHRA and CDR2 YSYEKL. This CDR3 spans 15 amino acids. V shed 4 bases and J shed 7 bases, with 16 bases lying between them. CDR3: CASSPWVPAGEKLFF. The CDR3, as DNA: TGCGCCAGCAGCCCTTGGGTTCCGGCGGGTGAAAAACTGTTTTTT.

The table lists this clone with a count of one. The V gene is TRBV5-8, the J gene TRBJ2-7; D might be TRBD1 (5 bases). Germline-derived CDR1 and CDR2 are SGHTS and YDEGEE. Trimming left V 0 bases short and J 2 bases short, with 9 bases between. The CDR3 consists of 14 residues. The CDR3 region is CASSLADSTYEQYF. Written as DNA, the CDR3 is TGTGCCAGCAGCTTGGCCGACAGTACCTACGAGCAGTACTTC.

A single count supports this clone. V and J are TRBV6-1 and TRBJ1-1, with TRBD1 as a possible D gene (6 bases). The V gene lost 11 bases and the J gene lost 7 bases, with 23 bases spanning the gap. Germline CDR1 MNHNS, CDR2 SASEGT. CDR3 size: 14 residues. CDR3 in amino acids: CASPTPRQEHEAFF. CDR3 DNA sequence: TGTGCCTCCCCTACCCCCCGACAGGAACATGAAGCTTTCTTT.

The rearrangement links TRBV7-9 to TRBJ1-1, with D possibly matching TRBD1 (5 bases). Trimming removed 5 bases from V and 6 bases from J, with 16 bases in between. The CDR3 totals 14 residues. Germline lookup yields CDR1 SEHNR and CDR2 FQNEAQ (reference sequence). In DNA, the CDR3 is TGTGCCAGCAGCCCAACGGGGGGTTCGGCTGAAGCTTTCTTT. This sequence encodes CASSPTGGSAEAFF. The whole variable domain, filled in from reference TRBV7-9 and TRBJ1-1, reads DTGVSQNPRHKITKRGQNVTFRCDPISEHNRLYWYRQTLGQGPEFLTYFQNEAQLEKSRLLSDRFSAERPKGSFSTLEIQRTEQGDSAMYLCASSPTGGSAEAFFGQGTRLTVV.

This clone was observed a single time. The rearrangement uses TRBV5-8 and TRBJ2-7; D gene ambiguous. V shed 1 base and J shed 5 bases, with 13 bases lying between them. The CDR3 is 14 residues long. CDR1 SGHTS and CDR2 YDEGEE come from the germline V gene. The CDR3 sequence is CASSLILPVDEQYF. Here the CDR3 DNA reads TGTGCCAGCAGCTTGATTTTACCGGTCGACGAGCAGTACTTC.

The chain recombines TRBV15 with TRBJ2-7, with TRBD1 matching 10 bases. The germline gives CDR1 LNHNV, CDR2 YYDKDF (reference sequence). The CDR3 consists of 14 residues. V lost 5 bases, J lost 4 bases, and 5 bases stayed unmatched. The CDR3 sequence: CATSPGQGVYEQYF. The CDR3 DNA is TGTGCCACCAGCCCCGGACAGGGGGTTTACGAGCAGTACTTC.

For the CDR3, the DNA is TGTGCCAGCAGCTTCCTCCGGGCAGATACGCAGTATTTT. Amino acids: CASSFLRADTQYF. The V call is TRBV7-8, the J call TRBJ2-3; D not certain. The CDR3 runs to 13 residues. Germline CDR1 and CDR2: SGHVS and FQNEAQ. Trimming took 3 bases from V and 4 from J, leaving 8 bases between them.

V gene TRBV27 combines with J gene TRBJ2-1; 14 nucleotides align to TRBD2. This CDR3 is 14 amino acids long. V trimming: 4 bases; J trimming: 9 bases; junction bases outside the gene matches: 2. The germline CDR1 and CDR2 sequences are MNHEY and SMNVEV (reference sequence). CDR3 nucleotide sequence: TGTGCCAGCAGTTCCGGACTAGCGGGGGGTGAGCAGTTCTTC. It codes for CASSSGLAGGEQFF.

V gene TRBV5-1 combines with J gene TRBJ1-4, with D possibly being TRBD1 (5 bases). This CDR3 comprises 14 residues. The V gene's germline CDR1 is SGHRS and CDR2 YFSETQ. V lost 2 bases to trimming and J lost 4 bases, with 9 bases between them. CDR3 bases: TGCGCCAGCAGCTTTGGCAGGGATAATGAAAAACTGTTTTTT. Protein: CASSFGRDNEKLFF. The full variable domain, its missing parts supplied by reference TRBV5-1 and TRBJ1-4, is KAGVTQTPRYLIKTRGQQVTLSCSPISGHRSVSWYQQTPGQGLQFLFEYFSETQRNKGNFPGRFSGRQFSNSRSEMNVSTLELGDSALYLCASSFGRDNEKLFFGSGTQLSVL.

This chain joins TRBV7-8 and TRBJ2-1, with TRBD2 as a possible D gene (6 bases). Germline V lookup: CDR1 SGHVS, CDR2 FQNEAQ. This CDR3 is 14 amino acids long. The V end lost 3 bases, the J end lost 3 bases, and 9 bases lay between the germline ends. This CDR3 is CASSLREVYNEQFF. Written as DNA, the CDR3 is TGTGCCAGCAGCTTGCGGGAAGTCTACAATGAGCAGTTCTTC. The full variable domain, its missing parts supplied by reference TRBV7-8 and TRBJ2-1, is GAGVSQSPRYKVAKRGQDVALRCDPISGHVSLFWYQQALGQGPEFLTYFQNEAQLDKSGLPSDRFFAERPEGSVSTLKIQRTQQEDSAVYLCASSLREVYNEQFFGPGTRLTVL.

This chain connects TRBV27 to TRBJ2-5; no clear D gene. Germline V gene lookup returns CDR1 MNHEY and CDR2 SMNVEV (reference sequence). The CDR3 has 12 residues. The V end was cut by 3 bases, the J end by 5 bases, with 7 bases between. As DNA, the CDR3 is TGTGCCAGCAGTTTTAACGGGGAGACCCAGTACTTC. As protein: CASSFNGETQYF.

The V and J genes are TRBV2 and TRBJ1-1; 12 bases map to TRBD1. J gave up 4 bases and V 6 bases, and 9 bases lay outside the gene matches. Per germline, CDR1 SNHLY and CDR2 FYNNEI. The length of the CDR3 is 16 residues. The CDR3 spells CASSAAGQGASTEAFF. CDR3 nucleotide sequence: TGTGCCAGCAGCGCCGCGGGACAGGGGGCCAGCACTGAAGCTTTCTTT.

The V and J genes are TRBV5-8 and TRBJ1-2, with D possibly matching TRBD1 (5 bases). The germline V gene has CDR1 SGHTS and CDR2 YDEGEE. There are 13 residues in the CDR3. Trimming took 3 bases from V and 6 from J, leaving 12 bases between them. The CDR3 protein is CASSSRGSDGYTF. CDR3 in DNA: TGTGCCAGCAGCTCAAGGGGCTCTGATGGCTACACCTTC.

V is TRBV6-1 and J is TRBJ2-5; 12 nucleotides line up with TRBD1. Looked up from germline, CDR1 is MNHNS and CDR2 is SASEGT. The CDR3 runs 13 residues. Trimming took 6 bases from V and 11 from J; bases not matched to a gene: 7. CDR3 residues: CASRGQGAWEQYF. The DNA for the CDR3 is TGTGCCAGCAGGGGACAGGGGGCTTGGGAGCAGTACTTC.

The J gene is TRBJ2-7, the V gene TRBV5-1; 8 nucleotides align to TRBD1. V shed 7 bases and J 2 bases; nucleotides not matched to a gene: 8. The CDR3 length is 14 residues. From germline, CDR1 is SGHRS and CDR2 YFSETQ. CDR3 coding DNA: TGCGCCAGCGCAGGGGGCTCTCCACCCTACGAGCAGTACTTC. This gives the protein CASAGGSPPYEQYF.

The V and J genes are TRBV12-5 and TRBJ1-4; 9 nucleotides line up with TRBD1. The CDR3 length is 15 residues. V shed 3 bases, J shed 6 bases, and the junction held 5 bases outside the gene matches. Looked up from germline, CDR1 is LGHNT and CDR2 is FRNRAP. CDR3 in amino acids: CASGLSGTGYEKLFF. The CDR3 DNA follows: TGTGCTAGTGGTTTATCCGGGACAGGGTATGAAAAACTGTTTTTT.

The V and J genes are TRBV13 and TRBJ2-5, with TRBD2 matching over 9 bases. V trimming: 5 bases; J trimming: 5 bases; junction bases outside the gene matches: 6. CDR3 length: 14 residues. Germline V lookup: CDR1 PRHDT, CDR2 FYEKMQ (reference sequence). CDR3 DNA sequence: TGTGCCAGCAGCCCGCGGGGGGGCGCGGAGACCCAGTACTTC. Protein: CASSPRGGAETQYF.

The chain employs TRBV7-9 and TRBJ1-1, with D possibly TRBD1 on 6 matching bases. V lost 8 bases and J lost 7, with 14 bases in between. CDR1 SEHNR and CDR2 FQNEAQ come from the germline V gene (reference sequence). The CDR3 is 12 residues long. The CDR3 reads CASATQGLEAFF. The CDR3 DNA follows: TGTGCCAGCGCTACACAGGGTCTTGAAGCTTTCTTT.

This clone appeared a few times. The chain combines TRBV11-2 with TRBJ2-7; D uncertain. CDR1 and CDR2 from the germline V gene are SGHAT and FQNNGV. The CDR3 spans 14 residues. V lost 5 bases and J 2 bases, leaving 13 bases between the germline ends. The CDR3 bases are TGTGCCAGCAGCCCTACTCCGACTCCCTACGAGCAGTACTTC. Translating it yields CASSPTPTPYEQYF.

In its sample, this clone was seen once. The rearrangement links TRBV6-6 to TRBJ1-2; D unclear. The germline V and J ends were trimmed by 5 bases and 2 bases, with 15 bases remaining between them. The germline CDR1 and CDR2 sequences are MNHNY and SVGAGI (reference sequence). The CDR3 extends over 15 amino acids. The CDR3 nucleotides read TGTGCCAGCAGTCCCCGAGGTGCGGTAAACTATGGCTACACCTTC. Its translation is CASSPRGAVNYGYTF.

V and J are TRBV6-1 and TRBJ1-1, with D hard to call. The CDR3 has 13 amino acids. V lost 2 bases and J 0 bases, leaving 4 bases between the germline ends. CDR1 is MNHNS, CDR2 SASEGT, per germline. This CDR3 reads CASSEHLNTEAFF. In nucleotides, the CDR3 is TGTGCCAGCAGTGAACATTTGAACACTGAAGCTTTCTTT.

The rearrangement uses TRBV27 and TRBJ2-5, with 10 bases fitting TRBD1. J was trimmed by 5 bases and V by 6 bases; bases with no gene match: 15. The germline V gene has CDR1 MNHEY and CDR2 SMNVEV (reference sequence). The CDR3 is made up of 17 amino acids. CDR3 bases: TGTGCCAGCAGCCTACTTCCGGGACAGGGGAGGAGGGAGACCCAGTACTTC. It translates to CASSLLPGQGRRETQYF.

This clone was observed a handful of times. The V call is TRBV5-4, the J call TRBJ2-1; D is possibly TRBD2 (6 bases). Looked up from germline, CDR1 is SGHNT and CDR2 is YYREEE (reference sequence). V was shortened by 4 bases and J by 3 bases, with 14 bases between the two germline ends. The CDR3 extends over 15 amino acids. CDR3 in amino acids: CASSPAGDFYNEQFF. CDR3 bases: TGTGCCAGCAGCCCGGCCGGGGACTTCTACAATGAGCAGTTCTTC.

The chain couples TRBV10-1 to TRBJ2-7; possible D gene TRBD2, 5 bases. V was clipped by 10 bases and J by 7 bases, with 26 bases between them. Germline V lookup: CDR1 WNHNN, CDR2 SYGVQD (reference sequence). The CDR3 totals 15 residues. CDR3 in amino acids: CAKDPGLVLVCEQYF. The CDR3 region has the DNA TGCGCCAAAGACCCCGGACTTGTGTTAGTCTGTGAGCAGTACTTC.